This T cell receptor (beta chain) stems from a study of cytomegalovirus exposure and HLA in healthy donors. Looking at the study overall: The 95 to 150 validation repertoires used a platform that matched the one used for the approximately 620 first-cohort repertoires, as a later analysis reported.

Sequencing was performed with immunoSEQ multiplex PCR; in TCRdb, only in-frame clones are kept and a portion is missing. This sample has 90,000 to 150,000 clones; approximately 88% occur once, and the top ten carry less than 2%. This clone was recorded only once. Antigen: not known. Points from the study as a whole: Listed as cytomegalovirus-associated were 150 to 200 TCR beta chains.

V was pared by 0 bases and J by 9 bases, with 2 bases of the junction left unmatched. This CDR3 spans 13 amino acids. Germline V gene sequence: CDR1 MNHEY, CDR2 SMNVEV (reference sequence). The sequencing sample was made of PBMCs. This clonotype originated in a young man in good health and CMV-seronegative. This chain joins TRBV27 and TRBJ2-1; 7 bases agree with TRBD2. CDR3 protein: CASSLSGGSEQFF. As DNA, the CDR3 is TGTGCCAGCAGTTTATCTGGCGGGAGTGAGCAGTTCTTC.